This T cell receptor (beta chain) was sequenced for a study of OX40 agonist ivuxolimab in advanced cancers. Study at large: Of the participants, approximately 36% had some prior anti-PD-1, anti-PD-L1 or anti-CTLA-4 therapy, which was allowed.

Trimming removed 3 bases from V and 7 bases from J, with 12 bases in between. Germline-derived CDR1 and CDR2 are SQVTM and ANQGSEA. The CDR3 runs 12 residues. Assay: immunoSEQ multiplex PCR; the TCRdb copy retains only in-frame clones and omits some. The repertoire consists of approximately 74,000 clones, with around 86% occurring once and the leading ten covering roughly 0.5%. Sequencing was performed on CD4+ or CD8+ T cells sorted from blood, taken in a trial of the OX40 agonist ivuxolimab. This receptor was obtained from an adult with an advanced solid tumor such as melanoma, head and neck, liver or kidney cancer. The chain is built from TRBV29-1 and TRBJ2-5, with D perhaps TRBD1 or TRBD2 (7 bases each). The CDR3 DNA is TGCAGCGTTGAGGGCAGGGGGGGGACCCAGTACTTC. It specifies CSVEGRGGTQYF.